One and the same sample provided the 13 T cell receptor beta chains below, sequenced in a study of cytomegalovirus exposure and HLA in healthy donors. This PCR relied on a set of 60 Vbeta primers and 13 Jbeta primers. TCRdb's table, derived via immunoSEQ multiplex PCR, lists solely in-frame clones and lacks some. This table holds more than 95,000 clones, over 65% found once. Sequenced: PBMCs. Every receptor here comes from a woman in her 40s in good health and CMV-seronegative.

This chain joins TRBV5-4 and TRBJ2-5; TRBD1 aligns across 9 bases. With the DNA end fitting TRBJ2-7 better, the J assignment may be wrong. In germline, CDR1 is SGHNT, CDR2 YYREEE (reference sequence). This CDR3 region has 14 residues. The CDR3 nucleotides are TGTGCCAGCAGCCCCGGACAGGGGCCCAACGAGCAGTACTTC. It translates to CASSPGQGPNEQYF.

J is TRBJ2-3 and V is TRBV19; 13 positions agree with TRBD2. Trimming at V came to 6 bases and at J to 4 bases, leaving 10 bases not matched to a gene. Germline V gene sequence: CDR1 LNHDA, CDR2 SQIVND (reference sequence). This CDR3 contains 17 residues. The CDR3 reads CASSPKGLAGEADTQYF. In nucleotides, the CDR3 is TGTGCCAGTAGCCCTAAAGGACTAGCGGGAGAAGCAGATACGCAGTATTTT.

This clone was recorded once. The chain is built from TRBV6-6 and TRBJ1-2, with no clear D. Trimming removed 6 bases at V and 3 bases at J, with 5 bases between. CDR1 and CDR2 (germline): MNHNY, SVGAGI (reference sequence). The CDR3 covers 11 residues. CDR3 sequence reads: CASRADYGYTF. The CDR3 coding sequence is TGTGCCAGCAGGGCGGACTATGGCTACACCTTC.

This sequence joins TRBV7-8 and TRBJ2-1; D is unresolved. CDR3 length: 11 amino acids. Trimming shortened V by 7 bases and J by 9 bases, and 10 bases separated the two germline ends. CDR1 is SGHVS, CDR2 FQNEAQ, per germline. The CDR3 is CASTRSGEQFF. The DNA of the CDR3 is TGTGCCAGCACCCGGTCAGGTGAGCAGTTCTTC.

V is TRBV11-2 and J is TRBJ2-1; 11 bases are shared with TRBD1. J gave up 9 bases and V 5 bases, and 9 bases lay outside the gene matches. Germline lookup yields CDR1 SGHAT and CDR2 FQNNGV. This CDR3 contains 15 residues. This CDR3 reads CASSPVPGQGGEQFF. CDR3 DNA sequence: TGTGCCAGCAGCCCAGTCCCGGGACAGGGGGGTGAGCAGTTCTTC.

The CDR3 DNA is TGTGCCACCAGCCTGATGAGAGGACAGGGGGTTCATCAGCCCCAGCATTTT. Translating it yields CATSLMRGQGVHQPQHF. The V call is TRBV15, the J call TRBJ1-5; 10 bases agree with TRBD1. The ends lost 5 bases at V and 5 bases at J; junction bases unmatched: 12. Per the germline V gene, CDR1 is LNHNV and CDR2 is YYDKDF (reference sequence). This CDR3 spans 17 amino acids.

This chain's CDR3 is CASSSSGGRNQPQHF. For the CDR3, the DNA is TGTGCCAGCAGTTCCTCCGGAGGACGCAATCAGCCCCAGCATTTT. The V gene is TRBV28, the J gene TRBJ1-5; the D is unclear. Germline lookup yields CDR1 MDHEN and CDR2 SYDVKM. This CDR3 contains 15 residues. V lost 4 bases to trimming and J lost 2 bases, with 12 bases between them.

This clone was observed a handful of times. The chain has TRBV2 and TRBJ2-7; 8 bases fit TRBD2. The V gene's germline CDR1 is SNHLY and CDR2 FYNNEI. The CDR3 runs to 15 residues. The J segment lost 3 bases and the V segment lost 6 bases, leaving 10 bases of the junction unmatched. The DNA of the CDR3 is TGTGCCAGCAGCCCTGTCGGGAGGGCCGACTACGAGCAGTACTTC. As protein: CASSPVGRADYEQYF.

The chain carries TRBV7-3 and TRBJ2-3; the D gene is possibly TRBD1 (5 bases). This CDR3 is 13 amino acids long. CDR1 SGHTA and CDR2 FQGTGA come from the germline V gene. V was clipped by 5 bases and J by 6 bases, with 12 bases between them. The CDR3 nucleotides are TGTGCCAGCAGCAAAGGGTCAGGGGATACGCAGTATTTT. Its translation is CASSKGSGDTQYF.

The V and J genes are TRBV7-3 and TRBJ2-1, with a tentative D call TRBD2 (6 bases). Trimming took 4 bases from V and 6 from J, leaving 10 bases between them. The germline gives CDR1 SGHTA, CDR2 FQGTGA. The CDR3 covers 13 residues. CDR3 sequence reads: CASSSSSANEQFF. CDR3 nucleotide sequence: TGTGCCAGCAGCTCTTCTAGCGCCAATGAGCAGTTCTTC. The whole variable domain, filled in from reference TRBV7-3 and TRBJ2-1, reads GAGVSQTPSNKVTEKGKYVELRCDPISGHTALYWYRQSLGQGPEFLIYFQGTGAADDSGLPNDRFFAVRPEGSVSTLKIQRTERGDSAVYLCASSSSSANEQFFGPGTRLTVL.

The V and J genes are TRBV6-4 and TRBJ2-1; TRBD2 agrees at 12 bases. Germline V gene sequence: CDR1 MRHNA, CDR2 SNTAGT. The V segment lost 0 bases and the J segment 8 bases; nucleotides outside the gene matches: 2. The CDR3 totals 15 residues. The CDR3 region has the DNA TGTGCCAGCAGTGACTCGACTAGCGGGAGTGATGAGCAGTTCTTC. It codes for CASSDSTSGSDEQFF.

The chain has TRBV18 and TRBJ2-7; 13 bases align to TRBD2. The CDR3 has 16 residues. Germline assignment: CDR1 KGHSH and CDR2 LQKENI. V trimming: 1 base; J trimming: 5 bases; junction bases outside the gene matches: 5. The CDR3 nucleotides are TGTGCCAGCTCACCACGGACTAGCGGGAGCTTGAACGAGCAGTACTTC. Its protein product is CASSPRTSGSLNEQYF.

V is TRBV4-3 and J is TRBJ2-3; a weak D match, TRBD2 (5 bases). The CDR3 covers 16 residues. Germline V lookup: CDR1 LGHNA, CDR2 YSLEER. Trimming shortened V by 0 bases and J by 2 bases, and 12 bases separated the two germline ends. CDR3 amino acids: CASSQEGAVYTDTQYF. The CDR3 nucleotides read TGCGCCAGCAGCCAAGAGGGAGCGGTCTACACAGATACGCAGTATTTT.